The sequence of this T cell receptor beta chain was determined in a study of technical replicates of blood from a handful of donors. The CDR3 is made up of 15 amino acids. V dropped 5 bases and J dropped 6 bases, with 16 bases sitting between them. Looked up from germline, CDR1 is LNHDA and CDR2 is SQIVND (reference sequence). Produced via immunoSEQ multiplex PCR; TCRdb's table is partial and in-frame only. Of about 100,000 clones detected, roughly 95% appear once; the ten largest clones hold about 0.36%. V is TRBV19 and J is TRBJ2-2; a weak D match, TRBD2 (6 bases). What was sequenced was T cells isolated from PBMCs. This receptor was taken from a human donor in good health. CDR3 amino acids: CASSERRELPGELFF. The CDR3 coding sequence is TGTGCCAGTAGTGAAAGACGGGAGCTGCCCGGGGAGCTGTTTTTT.